The rows below give T cell receptor beta chains drawn from one sample of a study of somatic mutations in cytotoxic T cells in rheumatoid arthritis. Only in-frame clones appear in the TCRdb table, and some are missing; sequencing was by immunoSEQ multiplex PCR. Here the sample spans some 6,700 clones, around 77% being singletons. Specimen: CD8+ T cells sorted from blood, collected at a follow-up visit. The receptors here all came from a woman aged 70-85 years with rheumatoid arthritis. Both conserved end residues are part of each CDR3. A D gene is named only where the DNA matches it firmly. The size field is filled for only some rows; it gives once, few, many or a size class.

TRBJ2-7 . . TRBV7-6 TGTGCCAGCAGCCCAGGGTTCGGCGAGCAGTACTTC CASSPGFGEQYF
TRBJ1-2 once . TRBV28 TGTGCCAGCAGTTCTGACCAGGGTGACTATGGCTACACCTTC CASSSDQGDYGYTF
TRBJ2-7 . TRBD1 TRBV6-6 TGTGCCAGCAGTTTCTCAGGGGGTTACGAGCAGTACTTC CASSFSGGYEQYF
TRBJ1-5 . . TRBV6-5 TGTGCCAGCAGCCCATACGGGGACAATCAGCCCCAGCATTTT CASSPYGDNQPQHF
TRBJ2-1 . TRBD2 TRBV5-1 TGCGCCAGCAGCTTGCGGGGGACTAGCGGGGGGGACAATGAGCAGTTCTTC CASSLRGTSGGDNEQFF
TRBJ1-5 . . TRBV30 TGTGCCTGGAGACCGAGCCGGCCCCAGCATTTT CAWRPSRPQHF
TRBJ1-1 few TRBD1 TRBV2 TGTGCCAGCAGTGTGACAGGGCCCACTGAAGCTTTCTTT CASSVTGPTEAFF
TRBJ2-7 . . TRBV29-1 TGCAGCGCGAGTAGGGGGGGGATCGAGCAGTACTTC CSASRGGIEQYF
TRBJ2-7 . . TRBV5-4 TGTGCCAGCAGCTTGGCATTGGGCGAGCAGTACTTC CASSLALGEQYF
TRBJ2-1 . . TRBV9 TGTGCCAGCAGCTTAGGGGGGGGTGATGAGCAGTTCTTC CASSLGGGDEQFF
TRBJ1-2 . . TRBV28 TGTGCCAGCAGTTCATACAGGGCAACGAACTATGGCTACACCTTC CASSSYRATNYGYTF
TRBJ1-1 . . TRBV7-6 TGTGCCAGCAGCCCCTCGGGGGGTCCCATGAACACTGAAGCTTTCTTT CASSPSGGPMNTEAFF
TRBJ2-7 . TRBD2 TRBV10-3 TGTGCCATCAGTGGGGGACTAGCGGGACTCTACGAGCAGTACTTC CAISGGLAGLYEQYF
TRBJ2-7 few TRBD1 TRBV4-1 TGCGCCAGCAGCCCGGACAGGAACTACGAGCAGTACTTC CASSPDRNYEQYF
TRBJ1-1 few . TRBV7-9 TGTGCCAGCAAAGGGGGACGTCCGAACACTGAAGCTTTCTTT CASKGGRPNTEAFF
TRBJ1-1 . . TRBV28 TGTGCCAGCAGTCTCGGACGTTCAACTGAAGCTTTCTTT CASSLGRSTEAFF
TRBJ2-3 . . TRBV23-1 TGCGCCAGCAGTCAATTGAGGGCCCCACGGGGGAGAGATACGCAGTATTTT CASSQLRAPRGRDTQYF
TRBJ2-1 . TRBD2 TRBV7-9 TGTGCCAGCAGCTCCCCAACGGGAGGGGGGCCTTCCTACAATGAGCAGTTCTTC CASSSPTGGGPSYNEQFF
TRBJ2-2 . . TRBV7-6 TGTGCCAGCAGCTTAGATGGCGCAGCCACCGGGGAGCTGTTTTTT CASSLDGAATGELFF
TRBJ2-7 few . TRBV19 TGTGCCAGTAGTATCGGTGCTGCCAACCACTACGAGCAGTACTTC CASSIGAANHYEQYF
TRBJ1-4 . . TRBV4-1 TGCGCCAGCAGCCTAGACCCGGACAGCGAAAATGAAAAACTGTTTTTT CASSLDPDSENEKLFF
TRBJ2-7 . TRBD1 TRBV27 TGTGCCAGCAGTCCAGGTGTAGGGGGCGTCGAGCAGTACTTC CASSPGVGGVEQYF
TRBJ1-5 . . TRBV10-3 TGTGCCATCAGTGGGGAAGGACAGCGACAGCCCCAGCATTTT CAISGEGQRQPQHF
TRBJ2-7 . . TRBV6-6 TGTGCCAGCAGTTCAAGGGGGGACTCCTACGAGCAGTACTTC CASSSRGDSYEQYF
TRBJ1-4 large TRBD1 TRBV28 TGTGCCAGCAGTGCTTCAGGGGGACCTAATGAAAAACTGTTTTTT CASSASGGPNEKLFF
TRBJ2-4 . . TRBV11-2 TGTGCCAGCAGCTTAGACTTGGGCGGCACCCTAGGGTTCATTCAGTACTTC CASSLDLGGTLGFIQYF
TRBJ2-5 . . TRBV29-1 TGCAGCGTTGTCCTCAACACGCTCCAAGAGACCCAGTACTTC CSVVLNTLQETQYF
TRBJ1-5 . TRBD1 TRBV15 TGTGCCACCAGCAAGGACAGGGGCAATCAGCCCCAGCATTTT CATSKDRGNQPQHF
TRBJ2-1 . TRBD1 TRBV19 TGTGCCAGTCATAGACAGGGATACTACAATGAGCAGTTCTTC CASHRQGYYNEQFF
TRBJ2-1 . . TRBV4-2 TGTGCCAGCAGCCAACCCACTAGCAGGCATGAGCAGTTCTTC CASSQPTSRHEQFF
TRBJ1-1 . TRBD1 TRBV10-3 TGTGCCATCAGTGAGTATCTCCCGGGACAGGGAACTGAAGCTTTCTTT CAISEYLPGQGTEAFF
TRBJ2-5 . TRBD1 TRBV28 TGTGCCAGCAGTTTAAGGACAGGGACAGGGCTAGAGACCCAGTACTTC CASSLRTGTGLETQYF
TRBJ1-5 . . TRBV7-2 TGTGCCAGCAGCCAGAGCGGAGGGGGGACCCATCAGCCCCAGCATTTT CASSQSGGGTHQPQHF
TRBJ2-1 . . TRBV5-1 TGCGCCAGCAGCTTGGTGAATGGCAATGAGCAGTTCTTC CASSLVNGNEQFF
TRBJ2-1 . TRBD1 TRBV7-7 TGTGCCAGCAGCCAAGGGGGCCGGGAACCCTACAATGAGCAGTTCTTC CASSQGGREPYNEQFF